Given below is one T cell receptor (beta chain) in context. The data were produced by immunoSEQ multiplex PCR, yet TCRdb's version contains in-frame clones alone and is incomplete. The table shows under 40,000 clones, with approximately 83% occurring only once. This entry comes from a study of blood T cell repertoires in COVID-19. Study-wide context: Spain, Italy and the United States supplied samples that represented acute and convalescent COVID-19. PBMCs, B-cell-depleted T cells, or T cells were the source of the cDNA or gDNA that made up the material.

Trimming took off 3 bases at V and 2 bases at J, with 16 bases between the two ends. Germline values: CDR1 SGDLS, CDR2 YYNGEE. This CDR3 has 16 residues. This chain joins TRBV9 and TRBJ2-3, with D perhaps matching TRBD2 (5 bases). The TCR comes from an elderly woman with active or convalescent COVID-19. The material sequenced was peripheral blood. CDR3 residues: CASSAAGEISTDTQYF. CDR3 coding DNA: TGTGCCAGCAGCGCCGCCGGGGAAATCTCCACAGATACGCAGTATTTT. Full variable domain (remainder filled in from reference TRBV9 and TRBJ2-3): DSGVTQTPKHLITATGQRVTLRCSPRSGDLSVYWYQQSLDQGLQFLIQYYNGEERAKGNILERFSAQQFPDLHSELNLSSLELGDSALYFCASSAAGEISTDTQYFGPGTRLTVL.